Listed below are T cell receptor beta chains from one sample, sequenced in a study of T cell responses to AZD1222 COVID-19 vaccine. The repertoire was sequenced with immunoSEQ multiplex PCR; TCRdb's copy has only in-frame clones and lacks some. The sample shows 100,000 to 150,000 clones, more than 70% of them seen only once. The material sequenced was peripheral blood, taken 28 days after the second AZD1222 dose. These receptors were obtained from an adult who received the AZD1222 COVID-19 vaccine. Each CDR3 is given with its conserved first and last residue. Size tells how often a clone was seen (once, few, many) or the class of an expanded clone, and some rows leave it out.

v_gene: TRBV3-1/TRBV3-2; abundance: -; j_gene: TRBJ1-6; CDR3aa: CASSHAGPQGVSF
v_gene: TRBV5-1; abundance: -; j_gene: TRBJ2-2; CDR3aa: CASSLQGAGELFF
v_gene: TRBV27; abundance: -; j_gene: TRBJ2-3; CDR3aa: CASSLSSGGAPDTQYF
v_gene: TRBV5-4; abundance: -; j_gene: TRBJ1-2; CDR3aa: CASSLVWGDYGYTF
v_gene: TRBV11-2; abundance: -; j_gene: TRBJ1-4; CDR3aa: CASSLDPGQGSEKLFF
v_gene: TRBV9; abundance: -; j_gene: TRBJ2-1; CDR3aa: CASSVGGGSYNEQFF
v_gene: TRBV19; abundance: -; j_gene: TRBJ1-5; CDR3aa: CASSIVGGGNQPQHF
v_gene: TRBV5-8; abundance: -; j_gene: TRBJ2-3; CDR3aa: CASSLTTSGGGDTQYF
v_gene: TRBV5-4; abundance: -; j_gene: TRBJ2-7; CDR3aa: CASREGSSYEQYF
v_gene: TRBV30; abundance: -; j_gene: TRBJ2-3; CDR3aa: CAWESWDTQYF
v_gene: TRBV29-1; abundance: -; j_gene: TRBJ1-4; CDR3aa: CSGTGEGNEKLFF
v_gene: TRBV20-1; abundance: -; j_gene: TRBJ2-5; CDR3aa: CSASGTEETQYF
v_gene: TRBV3-1/TRBV3-2; abundance: -; j_gene: TRBJ2-7; CDR3aa: CASSQGISGGGWAYEQYF
v_gene: TRBV28; abundance: few; j_gene: TRBJ1-1; CDR3aa: CASSQGGDNTEAFF
v_gene: TRBV4-1; abundance: -; j_gene: TRBJ1-1; CDR3aa: CASSTHLGGEPTEAFF
v_gene: TRBV29-1; abundance: -; j_gene: TRBJ1-2; CDR3aa: CSARQGLYGYTF
v_gene: TRBV6-5; abundance: -; j_gene: TRBJ1-4; CDR3aa: CASSPPGATNEKLFF
v_gene: TRBV7-8; abundance: -; j_gene: TRBJ1-2; CDR3aa: CASSLTGGYGYTF
v_gene: TRBV28; abundance: -; j_gene: TRBJ2-2; CDR3aa: CASSLSGQNPNTGELFF
v_gene: TRBV28; abundance: -; j_gene: TRBJ1-1; CDR3aa: CASSLWQSNTEAFF
v_gene: TRBV5-1; abundance: few; j_gene: TRBJ1-2; CDR3aa: CASRDSYLTIYGYTF
v_gene: TRBV5-8; abundance: once; j_gene: TRBJ2-3; CDR3aa: CASSRDPGGGDTQYF
v_gene: TRBV5-5; abundance: once; j_gene: TRBJ1-4; CDR3aa: CASSLGGDEKLFF
v_gene: TRBV7-6; abundance: -; j_gene: TRBJ2-1; CDR3aa: CASSPGGGYNEQFF
v_gene: TRBV15; abundance: -; j_gene: TRBJ1-4; CDR3aa: CATSRDLMSTNEKLFF
v_gene: TRBV4-1; abundance: -; j_gene: TRBJ1-6; CDR3aa: CASSLGQGSSPLHF